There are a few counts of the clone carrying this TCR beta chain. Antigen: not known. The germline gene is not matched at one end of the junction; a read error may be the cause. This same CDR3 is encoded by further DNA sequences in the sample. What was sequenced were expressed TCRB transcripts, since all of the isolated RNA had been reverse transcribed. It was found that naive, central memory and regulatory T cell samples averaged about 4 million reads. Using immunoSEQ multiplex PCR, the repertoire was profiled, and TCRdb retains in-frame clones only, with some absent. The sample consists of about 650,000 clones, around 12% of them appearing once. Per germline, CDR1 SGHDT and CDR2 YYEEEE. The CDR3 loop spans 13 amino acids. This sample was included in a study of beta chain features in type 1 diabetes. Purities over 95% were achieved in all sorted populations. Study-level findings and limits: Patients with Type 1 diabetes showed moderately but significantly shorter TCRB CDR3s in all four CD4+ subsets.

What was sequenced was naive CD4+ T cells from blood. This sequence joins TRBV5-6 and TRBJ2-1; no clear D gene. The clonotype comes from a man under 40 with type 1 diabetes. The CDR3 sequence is CASSLVGSNEQFF. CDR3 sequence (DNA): TGTGCCAGCAGTTTGGTCGGGTCCAATGAGCAGTTCTTC.